This T cell receptor (beta chain) is from a study of T-cell reconstitution after alpha-beta-depleted transplantation in children. The germline V gene encodes CDR1 SGHVS and CDR2 FQNEAQ. The CDR3 is 15 amino acids. V lost 1 base to trimming and J lost 1 base, with 9 bases between them. The authors prepared the TCRbeta library with unique molecular identifiers. Each CDR3 protein gets one entry after TCRdb re-called the PCR reads with MiXCR. The table shows 450,000 to 600,000 distinct CDR3 sequences, with around 17% occurring only once. The rearrangement links TRBV7-8 to TRBJ2-3; D is unclear. The input for sequencing was PBMCs from the stem cell graft donor, taken from the stem cell graft. This TCR was sampled from a human donor who donated a stem cell graft to a child with acute lymphoblastic leukemia. The CDR3, as DNA: TGTGCCAGCAGCTTAGAAGGTTATGGCACAGATACGCAGTATTTT. Its translation is CASSLEGYGTDTQYF.